Listed here are 21 T cell receptor beta chains from one sample, sequenced in a study of T cells in Graves' hyperthyroidism and ophthalmopathy. From RNA transcripts, TCR beta CDR3 regions were amplified. A first-round RT-PCR of the TCR CDR3 used the HTBI primer set. Each CDR3 protein is one row after TCRdb ran MiXCR on the multiplex PCR reads. The profile covers some 650,000 distinct CDR3 sequences, with about 16% appearing a single time and less than 3.5% taken by the ten largest. Sample: blood. These receptors came from a woman aged 40 to 50 with Graves' ophthalmopathy.

This clonotype has at least ten counts. The V call is TRBV6-5, the J call TRBJ2-3; D is ambiguous. The CDR3 runs 15 residues. Trimming left V 0 bases short and J 0 bases short, with 7 bases between. Germline V CDR1 and CDR2: MNHEY, SVGAGI. CDR3 in amino acids: CASSYSPGSTDTQYF. CDR3 nucleotide sequence: TGTGCCAGCAGTTACTCCCCGGGTAGCACAGATACGCAGTATTTT.

This clonotype was found many times. The rearrangement joins TRBV28 to TRBJ2-7, with 14 bases matching TRBD2. The CDR3 extends over 16 amino acids. The V gene's germline CDR1 is MDHEN and CDR2 SYDVKM. V lost 3 bases and J lost 3; bases outside the gene matches: 4. The CDR3: CASSFGTSGRSYEQYF. The CDR3 region has the DNA TGTGCCAGCAGTTTTGGGACTAGCGGGAGAAGCTACGAGCAGTACTTC.

This clonotype has ten or more counts. The V call is TRBV5-1, the J call TRBJ2-5; 11 nucleotides agree with TRBD2. CDR1 is SGHRS, CDR2 YFSETQ, per germline. This CDR3 is built from 15 residues. The V segment lost 2 bases and the J segment 3 bases; nucleotides outside the gene matches: 3. The CDR3 here is CASSFSGRAEETQYF. The CDR3 DNA reads TGCGCCAGCAGCTTTAGCGGGAGGGCCGAAGAGACCCAGTACTTC.

This clonotype was found many times. This chain uses TRBV12-3 or TRBV12-4 with TRBJ2-7, with D uncertain. V lost 1 base, J lost 1 base, and 8 bases lay in between. The CDR3 runs 14 residues. The CDR3 bases are TGTGCCAGCAGTTTAGTACCAAATTCCTACGAGCAGTACTTC. This gives the protein CASSLVPNSYEQYF.

In its sample, this clonotype was seen many times. The chain employs TRBV2 and TRBJ2-5; 9 nucleotides match TRBD2. The CDR3 totals 15 residues. V lost 6 bases and J lost 6; bases outside the gene matches: 11. The germline V gene encodes CDR1 SNHLY and CDR2 FYNNEI. CDR3 sequence reads: CASRETSGGSKTQYF. The CDR3 DNA sequence: TGTGCCAGCAGAGAGACTAGCGGAGGGTCAAAGACCCAGTACTTC.

The CDR3 coding sequence is TGTGCCAGCAGTCCAGGGACAGGGGGAGATTTCTTT. Translating gives CASSPGTGGDFF. V and J are TRBV12-3 or TRBV12-4 and TRBJ1-1; TRBD1 matches 11 bases. J lost 13 bases, V lost 5 bases, and 6 bases had no gene match. The CDR3 is 12 residues long.

This clonotype was observed many times. This sequence joins TRBV27 and TRBJ2-1; D remains ambiguous. Between the trimmed V and J ends, which lost 6 bases and 0 bases, there was a span of 9 bases. This CDR3 comprises 14 residues. The V gene's germline CDR1 is MNHEY and CDR2 SMNVEV (reference sequence). The CDR3: CASSRLSSYNEQFF. Written as DNA, the CDR3 is TGTGCCAGCAGCCGACTTAGCTCCTACAATGAGCAGTTCTTC.

This clonotype has ten or more counts. The CDR3 region has the DNA TGTGCCAGCAGCGAAAATGAGCAGTTCTTC. This encodes CASSENEQFF. The genes are TRBV2 and TRBJ2-1; D gene unclear. V was pared by 6 bases and J by 7 bases, with 4 bases between. This CDR3 has 10 amino acids. Germline CDR1 reads SNHLY; CDR2 reads FYNNEI.

This chain links TRBV27 with TRBJ1-2; 9 nucleotides match TRBD1. Germline V gives CDR1 MNHEY, CDR2 SMNVEV (reference sequence). This CDR3 has 15 residues. V trimming: 5 bases; J trimming: 3 bases; junction bases outside the gene matches: 7. The CDR3, as DNA: TGTGCCAGCAGTACAACAGGGGGCGCCGACTATGGCTACACCTTC. Its protein product is CASSTTGGADYGYTF.

This clonotype was counted at least ten times. Written as DNA, the CDR3 is TGTGCCAGCAGTTTGGTCAGGGTGAACACTGAAGCTTTCTTT. This gives the protein CASSLVRVNTEAFF. The chain recombines TRBV28 with TRBJ1-1; weak D call: TRBD1 (5 bases). Germline V CDR1 and CDR2: MDHEN, SYDVKM. With 3 bases removed from V and 0 bases from J, the gap between germline ends came to 8 bases. The CDR3 runs 14 residues. Variable domain in full (rest from reference TRBV28 and TRBJ1-1): DVKVTQSSRYLVKRTGEKVFLECVQDMDHENMFWYRQDPGLGLRLIYFSYDVKMKEKGDIPEGYSVSREKKERFSLILESASTNQTSMYLCASSLVRVNTEAFFGQGTRLTVV.

V is TRBV20-1 and J is TRBJ2-3, with a weak D call TRBD2 (7 bases). V lost 0 bases to trimming and J lost 6 bases, with 19 bases between them. The CDR3 length is 16 residues. In germline, CDR1 is DFQATT, CDR2 SNEGSKA (reference sequence). The CDR3 DNA follows: TGCAGTGCTAGAGAGGCGGCGTGGAGGGGGGGGGATACGCAGTATTTT. It codes for CSAREAAWRGGDTQYF.

Details on this clonotype: One base away lies a much larger clone, so this may be a sequencing read error. This sequence joins TRBV6-2 or TRBV6-3 and TRBJ2-2, with TRBD2 as a possible D gene (5 bases). This CDR3 region has 14 residues. Germline assignment: CDR1 MNHEY and CDR2 SVGEGT. The DNA of the CDR3 is TGTGTCAGCAGGAGGAGTAGCGACACCGGGGAGCTGTTTTTT. Protein sequence: CVSRRSSDTGELFF.

This clonotype was observed at least ten times. V and J are TRBV20-1 and TRBJ2-7; 7 positions agree with TRBD2. The V gene's germline CDR1 is DFQATT and CDR2 SNEGSKA (reference sequence). CDR3 length: 15 residues. Trimming cost V 0 bases and J 0 bases; bases outside gene matches: 5. The DNA of the CDR3 is TGCAGTGCTAGAGATCTGAGCGGGGACTCCTACGAGCAGTACTTC. Translating it yields CSARDLSGDSYEQYF.

The table lists this clonotype with a few counts. The rearrangement uses TRBV7-2 and TRBJ2-1, with TRBD2 identical over 9 bases. Germline V gene sequence: CDR1 SGHTA, CDR2 FQGNSA. V was clipped by 0 bases and J by 9 bases; unmatched bases: 12. The CDR3 totals 17 residues. Written as DNA, the CDR3 is TGTGCCAGCAGCTTAGCGCTGAGCGGGGGGAGTCTTGGTGAGCAGTTCTTC. It codes for CASSLALSGGSLGEQFF.

Only one count was recorded for this clonotype. The junction differs from germline at one of its ends, possibly a read error. The chain couples TRBV6-4 to TRBJ1-3; D may be TRBD1 (5 bases). CDR3 length: 15 residues. CDR1 is MRHNA and CDR2 is SNTAGT in the germline V gene. DNA of the CDR3: TGTGCCAGCAGTGAGTGGGACCTCTCTGGAAACACCATGTATTTT. It translates to CASSEWDLSGNTMYF.

The CDR3 protein is CASTRTVDYGYTF. The CDR3 DNA reads as TGTGCCAGCACCCGGACGGTGGACTATGGCTACACCTTC. The gene calls are TRBV6-2 or TRBV6-3 and TRBJ1-2, with no clear D. V shed 7 bases and J shed 3 bases, with 12 bases lying between them. The CDR3 is 13 amino acids. CDR1 and CDR2 (germline): MNHEY, SVGEGT.

V gene TRBV5-1 combines with J gene TRBJ2-5; perhaps TRBD1 as D (6 bases). CDR3 length: 15 residues. V was trimmed by 2 bases and J by 5 bases, leaving 16 bases between them. Per the germline V gene, CDR1 is SGHRS and CDR2 is YFSETQ. The CDR3 DNA follows: TGCGCCAGCAGCTTTCAACAGGGAGAAGGGGAGACCCAGTACTTC. Its protein product is CASSFQQGEGETQYF.

V gene TRBV20-1 combines with J gene TRBJ2-1; 13 positions match TRBD2. This CDR3 is built from 17 residues. The germline gives CDR1 DFQATT, CDR2 SNEGSKA (reference sequence). Trimming removed 5 bases from V and 4 bases from J; junction bases left unmatched: 11. In DNA, the CDR3 is TGCAGTGCTGACACCGGGACTAGCGGGGCCGATTACAATGAGCAGTTCTTC. This gives the protein CSADTGTSGADYNEQFF.

The chain is built from TRBV28 and TRBJ1-4; a weak D match, TRBD1 (6 bases). CDR3 length equals 15 residues. Trimming took 4 bases from V and 5 from J, leaving 14 bases between them. The germline V gene encodes CDR1 MDHEN and CDR2 SYDVKM. CDR3 sequence reads: CASSSSGEQNEKLFF. For the CDR3, the DNA is TGTGCCAGCAGTTCCTCAGGGGAACAGAATGAAAAACTGTTTTTT.

This rearrangement joins TRBV29-1 to TRBJ1-2; D remains ambiguous. Germline V lookup: CDR1 SQVTM, CDR2 ANQGSEA. The CDR3 has 14 amino acids. V was trimmed by 0 bases and J by 7 bases, leaving 15 bases between them. The CDR3 is CSVEELRQTAGYTF. CDR3 in DNA: TGCAGCGTTGAAGAACTACGGCAGACGGCTGGCTACACCTTC.

This clonotype turned up a few times. This chain uses TRBV7-6 with TRBJ2-5, with TRBD2 identical over 8 bases. This CDR3 comprises 15 residues. Germline CDR1 is SGHVS and CDR2 is FNYEAQ. Losses at the gene ends were 3 bases for V and 2 bases for J; bases not matched to a gene: 5. CDR3 sequence (DNA): TGTGCCAGCAGCTTCCTATCGGGAGGGCAAGAGACCCAGTACTTC. It is translated as CASSFLSGGQETQYF. Full variable domain (remainder filled in from reference TRBV7-6 and TRBJ2-5): GAGVSQSPRYKVTKRGQDVALRCDPISGHVSLYWYRQALGQGPEFLTYFNYEAQQDKSGLPNDRFSAERPEGSISTLTIQRTEQRDSAMYRCASSFLSGGQETQYFGPGTRLLVL.